These 21 T cell receptor beta chains came from one sample sequenced in a study of blood T cells in healthy people across ages. The authors ran a second PCR of 7 to 11 cycles using a sample-barcoded 5' primer and a J-beta primer mix. TCRdb reprocessed the 5' RACE reads with MiXCR, giving one entry per CDR3 protein. The sample has over 600,000 distinct CDR3 sequences, approximately 40% seen once. Sample: blood. The source of these receptors is a man older than 75 in good health.

This clonotype has just a few counts. The chain carries TRBV20-1 and TRBJ2-5; D not certain. This CDR3 contains 13 residues. The germline V and J ends were trimmed by 1 base and 11 bases, with 17 bases remaining between them. Germline assignment: CDR1 DFQATT and CDR2 SNEGSKA (reference sequence). The CDR3 nucleotides read TGCAGTGCTAGAGGCCCCGTTAGGGATGAGCAGTACTTC. Its translation is CSARGPVRDEQYF.

The count of this clonotype is one. The chain carries TRBV20-1 and TRBJ2-5; perhaps D is TRBD1 or TRBD2 (6 bases each). CDR1 is DFQATT, CDR2 SNEGSKA, per germline (reference sequence). The length of the CDR3 is 15 residues. V was trimmed by 0 bases and J by 5 bases, leaving 16 bases between them. This CDR3 is CSARDNREAVETQYF. The CDR3 coding sequence is TGCAGTGCTAGAGATAACAGGGAGGCGGTTGAGACCCAGTACTTC.

The gene calls are TRBV14 and TRBJ1-3; D uncertain. Trimming cost V 1 base and J 0 bases, with 10 bases left between them. Germline V gene lookup returns CDR1 SGHDN and CDR2 FVKESK. The CDR3 runs to 16 residues. CDR3 protein: CASSQGKLSSGNTIYF. For the CDR3, the DNA is TGTGCCAGCAGCCAAGGAAAGCTATCCTCTGGAAACACCATATATTTT.

The CDR3: CASSMTGGQETQYF. DNA for the CDR3: TGTGCCAGCAGTATGACAGGGGGCCAAGAGACCCAGTACTTC. The chain carries TRBV6-6 and TRBJ2-4, with TRBD1 matching 9 bases. With the DNA end fitting TRBJ2-5 better, the J assignment may be wrong. Germline values: CDR1 MNHNY, CDR2 SVGAGI (reference sequence). The CDR3 covers 14 residues.

The chain recombines TRBV20-1 with TRBJ2-7; 13 bases match TRBD2. This CDR3 comprises 15 residues. V lost 3 bases to trimming and J lost 2 bases; unmatched junction nucleotides: 4. From germline, CDR1 is DFQATT and CDR2 SNEGSKA (reference sequence). The CDR3 region has the DNA TGCAGTGCTAGTTTCGGACTAGCGGGAGCCTACGAGCAGTACTTC. Translation gives CSASFGLAGAYEQYF.

The chain is built from TRBV6-2 or TRBV6-3 and TRBJ2-1, with D perhaps matching TRBD2 (5 bases). The ends were cut back, 7 bases at V and 0 bases at J, with 13 bases in the middle. This CDR3 is built from 15 residues. CDR1 MNHEY and CDR2 SVGEGT come from the germline V gene. The CDR3: CASILDGNSYNEQFF. CDR3 nucleotides: TGTGCCAGCATCCTCGACGGGAACTCCTACAATGAGCAGTTCTTC.

This clonotype showed up just a few times. The rearrangement links TRBV6-2 or TRBV6-3 to TRBJ2-5, with TRBD2 matching over 8 bases. Germline CDR1 reads MNHEY; CDR2 reads SVGEGT. Trimming at V came to 6 bases and at J to 0 bases, leaving 9 bases not matched to a gene. This CDR3 has 16 amino acids. The CDR3 DNA follows: TGTGCCAGCAGCTCCGGGGGGGCAGGAGACCAAGAGACCCAGTACTTC. Protein product: CASSSGGAGDQETQYF.

The chain recombines TRBV12-3 or TRBV12-4 with TRBJ2-1; 8 bases map to TRBD2. The CDR3 totals 17 residues. V dropped 0 bases and J dropped 6; count of bases not matched to a gene: 10. Here the CDR3 reads CASSLASIERGTNEQFF. CDR3 DNA sequence: TGTGCCAGCAGTTTAGCTTCTATCGAGCGGGGGACCAATGAGCAGTTCTTC.

This clonotype was seen more than once but under ten times. The chain joins TRBV20-1 to TRBJ1-4; D call uncertain. Trimming shortened V by 6 bases and J by 4 bases, and 12 bases separated the two germline ends. This CDR3 has 13 residues. In germline, CDR1 is DFQATT, CDR2 SNEGSKA (reference sequence). This CDR3 is CSAHPRINEKLFF. In DNA, the CDR3 is TGCAGTGCCCACCCCCGGATTAATGAAAAACTGTTTTTT.

This clonotype has ten or more counts. The V gene is TRBV11-2, the J gene TRBJ2-7, with 8 positions matching TRBD2. The J segment lost 2 bases and the V segment lost 0 bases, leaving 9 bases of the junction unmatched. CDR1 is SGHAT, CDR2 FQNNGV, per germline. The CDR3 loop spans 17 amino acids. The CDR3 sequence is CASSLDGGLAGTYEQYF. The CDR3 DNA reads TGTGCCAGCAGCTTAGACGGGGGGCTAGCGGGTACCTACGAGCAGTACTTC.

This clonotype was detected a few times. V gene TRBV7-9 combines with J gene TRBJ2-3, with 8 bases lining up with TRBD2. This CDR3 is 14 amino acids long. The J segment lost 4 bases and the V segment lost 2 bases, leaving 2 bases of the junction unmatched. Germline V gene data show CDR1 as SEHNR and CDR2 as FQNEAQ (reference sequence). As DNA, the CDR3 is TGTGCCAGCAGCTTAAAGACTAGCGCAGATACGCAGTATTTT. Protein: CASSLKTSADTQYF.

This clonotype was recorded only once. The junction departs from the called germline gene at one end, perhaps through a read error. This chain joins TRBV6-2 or TRBV6-3 and TRBJ2-7; D gene uncertain. The germline gives CDR1 MNHEY, CDR2 SVGEGT. The CDR3 length is 15 residues. In nucleotides, the CDR3 is TGTGCCTGCAGTCCCCTTCGATTAGATCTCTACGAGCAGTACTTC. Translating gives CACSPLRLDLYEQYF.

The chain has TRBV9 and TRBJ2-3; 7 nucleotides agree with TRBD2. Germline CDR1 and CDR2: SGDLS and YYNGEE. The CDR3 sequence is 16 residues long. The ends lost 0 bases at V and 2 bases at J; junction bases unmatched: 6. This CDR3 reads CASSVDGGSFTDTQYF. In DNA, the CDR3 is TGTGCCAGCAGCGTAGACGGCGGGAGCTTCACAGATACGCAGTATTTT.

This clonotype was seen a few times. The chain employs TRBV5-1 and TRBJ1-1, with no clear D. The CDR3 runs 16 residues. Trimming cost V 4 bases and J 0 bases, with 16 bases left between them. Germline values: CDR1 SGHRS, CDR2 YFSETQ. The CDR3 DNA reads TGCGCCAGCAGCGTCCGTACCACCGATTTGAACACTGAAGCTTTCTTT. Protein product: CASSVRTTDLNTEAFF.

The rearrangement joins TRBV20-1 to TRBJ2-1, with a tentative D call TRBD1 (5 bases). The closer fit of TRBJ2-7 to the DNA end suggests the J call may be wrong. This CDR3 is 13 amino acids long. Germline V gives CDR1 DFQATT, CDR2 SNEGSKA (reference sequence). CDR3: CSAREQVYNEQYF. The CDR3 DNA reads as TGCAGTGCTAGAGAACAGGTTTACAATGAGCAGTACTTC.

The rearrangement joins TRBV6-5 to TRBJ2-7; TRBD2 agrees at 10 bases. The CDR3 is 15 residues long. The junction had 7 bases not matched to a gene; V was cut back by 2 bases and J by 6 bases. The germline gives CDR1 MNHEY, CDR2 SVGAGI. In nucleotides, the CDR3 is TGTGCCAGCAGTTACGAAGCGGGGGGGCACGGCGAGCAGTACTTC. Its protein product is CASSYEAGGHGEQYF.

V and J are TRBV30 and TRBJ2-5; 7 bases match TRBD2. Germline lookup yields CDR1 GTSNPN and CDR2 SVGIG (reference sequence). The junction had 6 bases not matched to a gene; V was cut back by 4 bases and J by 4 bases. This CDR3 region has 13 residues. The CDR3 is CAWTRTSRETQYF. CDR3 nucleotides: TGTGCCTGGACGAGGACTAGTCGAGAGACCCAGTACTTC.

CDR3 sequence (DNA): TGCAGTGCTACACCTCAGGGGTTGAATGAGCAGTACTTC. Translated: CSATPQGLNEQYF. V and J are TRBV20-1 and TRBJ2-5, with D maybe TRBD1 (6 bases). The CDR3 runs to 13 residues. The V gene lost 4 bases and the J gene lost 11 bases, with 20 bases spanning the gap. Germline assignment: CDR1 DFQATT and CDR2 SNEGSKA (reference sequence).

The chain is built from TRBV10-3 and TRBJ2-5, with D possibly being TRBD2 (7 bases). Germline CDR1 is ENHRY and CDR2 is SYGVKD. The V gene lost 10 bases and the J gene lost 2 bases, with 17 bases spanning the gap. The CDR3 covers 14 residues. CDR3 DNA sequence: TGTGCCACCAAGGGGGGGGATCCACAAGAGACCCAGTACTTC. This translates into CATKGGDPQETQYF.

This clonotype was observed many times. This chain joins TRBV6-6 and TRBJ2-1, with TRBD2 as a possible D gene (6 bases). This CDR3 is 14 amino acids long. Germline lookup yields CDR1 MNHNY and CDR2 SVGAGI (reference sequence). Trimming took off 6 bases at V and 6 bases at J, with 15 bases between the two ends. CDR3 sequence (DNA): TGTGCCAGCAGCTCTAGTGGGACTCCCAATGAGCAGTTCTTC. Translated: CASSSSGTPNEQFF.

This clonotype was seen only a few times. The rearrangement joins TRBV5-8 to TRBJ2-5; a weak D match, TRBD2 (5 bases). CDR1 is SGHTS, CDR2 YDEGEE, per germline. V lost 6 bases to trimming and J lost 6 bases, with 15 bases between them. The CDR3 consists of 13 residues. The CDR3 nucleotides are TGTGCCAGCACGATTGAGAGGGATCAGACCCAGTACTTC. Residues: CASTIERDQTQYF. The entire variable domain, with the rest obtained from reference TRBV5-8 and TRBJ2-5, is as follows: EAGVTQSPTHLIKTRGQQATLRCSPISGHTSVYWYQQALGLGLQFLLWYDEGEERNRGNFPPRFSGRQFPNYSSELNVNALELEDSALYLCASTIERDQTQYFGPGTRLLVL.